This TCR beta chain was captured by sequencing in a study of blood T cell repertoires in COVID-19. Study at large: Samples taken during acute and convalescent COVID-19 were collected in the United States, Italy and Spain. Sample material is recorded as cDNA or gDNA derived from T cells, B-cell-depleted T cells, or PBMCs.

TCRdb keeps only in-frame clones here, not all; method: immunoSEQ multiplex PCR. Of 45,000 to 60,000 clones detected, 80% to 85% appear once; the ten largest clones hold 8% to 10%. V gave up 0 bases and J gave up 11 bases, with 13 bases separating them. Germline V gene lookup returns CDR1 SGHDN and CDR2 FVKESK. This CDR3 is 13 amino acids long. Seattle patients were enrolled during active infection and followed longitudinally. The receptor was isolated from an older man with COVID-19, enrolled during active disease. The sequencing sample was made of peripheral blood. The chain has TRBV14 and TRBJ1-1; D may be TRBD1 (6 bases). The CDR3 protein is CASSQELRGMAFF. CDR3 DNA: TGTGCCAGCAGCCAAGAATTAAGGGGGATGGCTTTCTTT. Full variable domain (outside the CDR3, taken from reference TRBV14 and TRBJ1-1): EAGVTQFPSHSVIEKGQTVTLRCDPISGHDNLYWYRRVMGKEIKFLLHFVKESKQDESGMPNNRFLAERTGGTYSTLKVQPAELEDSGVYFCASSQELRGMAFFGQGTRLTVV.